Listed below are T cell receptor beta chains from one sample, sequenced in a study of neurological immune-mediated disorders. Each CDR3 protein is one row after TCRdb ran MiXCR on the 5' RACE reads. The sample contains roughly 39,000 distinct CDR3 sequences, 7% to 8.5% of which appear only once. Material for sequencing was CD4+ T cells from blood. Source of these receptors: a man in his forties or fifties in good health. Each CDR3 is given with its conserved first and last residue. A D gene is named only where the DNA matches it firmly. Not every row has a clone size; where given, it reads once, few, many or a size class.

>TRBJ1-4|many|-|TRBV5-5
TGTGCCAGCACCTGGGCCGGACCAACTAATGAAAAACTGTTTTTT
CASTWAGPTNEKLFF
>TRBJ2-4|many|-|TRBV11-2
TGTGCCAGCAGCACAAAACTCCGGGACACCAAAAACATTCAGTACTTC
CASSTKLRDTKNIQYF
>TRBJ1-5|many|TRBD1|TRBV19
TGTGCCAGTGACAGGGGGTTGAGCAATCAGCCCCAGCATTTT
CASDRGLSNQPQHF
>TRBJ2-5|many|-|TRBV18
TGTGCCAGCTCACCACCTCTCAGATCCCAAGAGACCCAGTACTTC
CASSPPLRSQETQYF
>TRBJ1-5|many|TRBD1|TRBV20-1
TGCAGTGCTAGATACGGTGGAACAGTACCCGGACAGGATAGCAATCAGCCCCAGCATTTT
CSARYGGTVPGQDSNQPQHF
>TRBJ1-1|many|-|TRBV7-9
TGTGCCAGCAGCCGTCGAGGAGGGATCGCTGAAGCTTTCTTT
CASSRRGGIAEAFF
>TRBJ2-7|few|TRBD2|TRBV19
TGTGCCAGTAGTGCCCCTTGGACTAGCGGGATTCTGGAGCAGTACTTC
CASSAPWTSGILEQYF
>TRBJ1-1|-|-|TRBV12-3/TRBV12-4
TGTGCCAGCAGCAACAACGGGGGGACTGAAGCTTTCTTT
CASSNNGGTEAFF
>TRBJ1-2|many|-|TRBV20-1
TGCAGTGCTAGCCCCACGGCGGAGCCCTATGGCTACACCTTC
CSASPTAEPYGYTF
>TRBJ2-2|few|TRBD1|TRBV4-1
TGCGCCAGCAGCCAAACCTGGGACAGATCTACCGGGGAGCTGTTTTTT
CASSQTWDRSTGELFF
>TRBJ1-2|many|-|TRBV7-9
TGTGCCAGCACGTCGCAAGGGTATGGCTACACCTTC
CASTSQGYGYTF
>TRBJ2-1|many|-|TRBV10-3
TGTGCCATCAGTGTACGGCAACCAAGCTCCTACAATGAGCAGTTCTTC
CAISVRQPSSYNEQFF
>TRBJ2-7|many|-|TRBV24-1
TGTGCCACCAGTTCAGGGATCGAGCAGTACTTC
CATSSGIEQYF
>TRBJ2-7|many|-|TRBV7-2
TGTGCCAGCAGTTTACTACAAGGCGGGCAGTACTTC
CASSLLQGGQYF
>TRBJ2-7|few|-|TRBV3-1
TGTGCCAGCAGCCAAGGTTGGGAGCAGTACTTC
CASSQGWEQYF
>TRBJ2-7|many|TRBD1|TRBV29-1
TGCAGCGCCGCAGGGGGCGCGTACGAGCAGTACTTC
CSAAGGAYEQYF
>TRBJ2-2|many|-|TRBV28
TGTGCCGGGGGCCAGGGCTCTCACGGGGAGCTGTTTTTT
CAGGQGSHGELFF
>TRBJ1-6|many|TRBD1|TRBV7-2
TGTGCCAGCAGCTTAGAACGGACAGGGGCCTCACCCCTCCACTTT
CASSLERTGASPLHF
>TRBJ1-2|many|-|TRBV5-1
TGCGCCAGCAGCTTGGAACAGGGAGGCTATGGCTACACCTTC
CASSLEQGGYGYTF
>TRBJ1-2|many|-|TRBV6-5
TGTGCCAGCAGTTACTCGAAGAGGCTGTACGGGGCTTATTCTTATGGCTACACCTTC
CASSYSKRLYGAYSYGYTF
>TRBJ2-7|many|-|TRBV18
TGTGCCAGCTCACCAGGTATAATGGGCGGCAGCACCTACGAGCAGTACTTC
CASSPGIMGGSTYEQYF
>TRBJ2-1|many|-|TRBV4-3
TGCGCCAGCAGCCAAGGCCCGGGCGGCCCCAATGAGCAGTTCTTC
CASSQGPGGPNEQFF
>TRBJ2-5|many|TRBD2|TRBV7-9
TGTGCCAGCAGCTTACGTAGGCTAGCGGAACCTCAAGAGACCCAGTACTTC
CASSLRRLAEPQETQYF
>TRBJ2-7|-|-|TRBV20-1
TGCAGTGCTAGAGCCCAGGGGGGTTACGAGCAGTACTTC
CSARAQGGYEQYF
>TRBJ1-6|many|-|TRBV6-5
TGTGCCAGCAGTTCCGGCGGAGTCCTAAATTCACCCCTCCACTTT
CASSSGGVLNSPLHF
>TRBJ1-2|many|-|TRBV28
TGTGCCAGCAGGCCCCTCGTTGGCTATGGCTACACCTTC
CASRPLVGYGYTF
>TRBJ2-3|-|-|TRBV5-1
TGCGCCAACACAGATACGCAGTATTTT
CANTDTQYF
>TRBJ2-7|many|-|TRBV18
TGTGCCAGCTCACCGACTGCGAACGAGCAGTACTTC
CASSPTANEQYF
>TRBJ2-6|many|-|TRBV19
TGTGCCAGTAGGCGGCTCTCTGGGGCCAACGTCCTGACTTTC
CASRRLSGANVLTF
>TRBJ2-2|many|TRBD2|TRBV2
TGTGCCAGCAGAGGACTAGCGGGCCAGAACACCGGGGAGCTGTTTTTT
CASRGLAGQNTGELFF
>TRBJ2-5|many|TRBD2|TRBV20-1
TGCAGTGCCCTGGCGGGAGGGAGGGCGGGAGAGACCCAGTACTTC
CSALAGGRAGETQYF
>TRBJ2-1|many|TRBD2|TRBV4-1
TGCGCCAGCAGCCATCCGCTGGGTAGCGGGAGGGTCCGGCACTACAATGAGCAGTTCTTC
CASSHPLGSGRVRHYNEQFF
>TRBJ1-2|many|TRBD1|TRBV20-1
TGCAGTGTTCGGGACAGGACGAACTATGGCTACACCTTC
CSVRDRTNYGYTF
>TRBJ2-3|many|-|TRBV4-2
TGTGCCAGCAGCCAGGAAGGAACAGATACGCAGTATTTT
CASSQEGTDTQYF
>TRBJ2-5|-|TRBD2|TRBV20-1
TGCAGTGCTCTGCTGGGGCTAGCGGGAAATCTTCAAGAGACCCAGTACTTC
CSALLGLAGNLQETQYF
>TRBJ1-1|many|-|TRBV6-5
TGTGCCAGCAGTTACTCGGGGCTAGGAAACACTGAAGCTTTCTTT
CASSYSGLGNTEAFF
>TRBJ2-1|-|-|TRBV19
TGTGCCAGTAGTCCGGAAGGAGGGACGAGGGCCTCCGGATGGGAGCAGTTCTTC
CASSPEGGTRASGWEQFF
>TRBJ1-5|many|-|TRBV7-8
TGTGCCAGCAGCTCGACGACGGATTATAGCAATCAGCCCCAGCATTTT
CASSSTTDYSNQPQHF
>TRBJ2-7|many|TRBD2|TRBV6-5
TGTGCCAGCAGTTACTCGGCCCTAGCGGCTAACTACGAGCAGTACTTC
CASSYSALAANYEQYF
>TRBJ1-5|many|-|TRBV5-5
TGTGCCAGCAGATCTACTGGTGACAGCAATCAGCCCCAGCATTTT
CASRSTGDSNQPQHF
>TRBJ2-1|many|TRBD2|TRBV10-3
TGTGCCATCGGACTAGCGGGCCCCTACAATGAGCAGTTCTTC
CAIGLAGPYNEQFF
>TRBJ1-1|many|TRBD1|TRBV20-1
TGCAGTGCTAGGTTCGGGACAGGGTTTGCCACTGAAGCTTTCTTT
CSARFGTGFATEAFF
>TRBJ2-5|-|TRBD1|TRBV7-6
TGTGCCAGCAGCTCGACAGGGGGCGTAGAGACCCAGTACTTC
CASSSTGGVETQYF
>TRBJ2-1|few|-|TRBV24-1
TGTGCCACCAGTGACTCCAATGTCGGTGAGCAGTTCTTC
CATSDSNVGEQFF
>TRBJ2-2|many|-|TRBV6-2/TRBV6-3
TGTGCCAGCAGTTACAGGGATGGCGGGGAGCTGTTTTTT
CASSYRDGGELFF
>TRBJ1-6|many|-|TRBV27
TGTGCCAGCAGTCAAACGCGCTCCTATAATTCACCCCTCCACTTT
CASSQTRSYNSPLHF
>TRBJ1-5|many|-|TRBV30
TGTGCCTGGACAGTGAACAATCAGCCCCAGCATTTT
CAWTVNNQPQHF
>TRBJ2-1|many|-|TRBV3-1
TGTGCCAGCAGCCCCGGGCCCATCAGGGGCAATGAGCAGTTCTTC
CASSPGPIRGNEQFF
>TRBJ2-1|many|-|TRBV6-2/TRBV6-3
TGTGCCAGCACCGTTGCAGGATTGGGAGGAACAGGTCGGCGGTTCTTC
CASTVAGLGGTGRRFF
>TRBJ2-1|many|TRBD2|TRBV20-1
TGCAGTGCTAGAGAAAGACTAGCGGTCCAATACAATGAGCAGTTCTTC
CSARERLAVQYNEQFF
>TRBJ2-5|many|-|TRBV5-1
TGCGCCAGCAGCTTGGGAGGGTCGGAGACCCAGTACTTC
CASSLGGSETQYF